This entry describes one T cell receptor (beta chain). V gave up 3 bases and J gave up 4 bases; unmatched junction bases: 9. Per germline, CDR1 SGHDN and CDR2 FVKESK. This CDR3 comprises 18 residues. Libraries of TCR beta came from quantitative 5'-RACE with molecular barcodes. TCRdb reprocessed the 5' RACE reads with MiXCR, giving one entry per CDR3 protein. The sample shows roughly 240,000 distinct CDR3 sequences, roughly 8.2% of them seen only once. This entry comes from a study of CD8 T cells in ankylosing spondylitis. This sequence originates from a female donor with ankylosing spondylitis or in good health (not recorded which). The material sequenced was blood, either unsorted or a sorted T cell fraction (not recorded which). J is TRBJ2-3 and V is TRBV14; 14 bases map to TRBD2. CDR3 sequence reads: CASSQIRRLAGGSDTQYF. DNA for the CDR3: TGTGCCAGCAGCCAGATTCGAAGACTAGCGGGAGGGTCAGATACGCAGTATTTT.